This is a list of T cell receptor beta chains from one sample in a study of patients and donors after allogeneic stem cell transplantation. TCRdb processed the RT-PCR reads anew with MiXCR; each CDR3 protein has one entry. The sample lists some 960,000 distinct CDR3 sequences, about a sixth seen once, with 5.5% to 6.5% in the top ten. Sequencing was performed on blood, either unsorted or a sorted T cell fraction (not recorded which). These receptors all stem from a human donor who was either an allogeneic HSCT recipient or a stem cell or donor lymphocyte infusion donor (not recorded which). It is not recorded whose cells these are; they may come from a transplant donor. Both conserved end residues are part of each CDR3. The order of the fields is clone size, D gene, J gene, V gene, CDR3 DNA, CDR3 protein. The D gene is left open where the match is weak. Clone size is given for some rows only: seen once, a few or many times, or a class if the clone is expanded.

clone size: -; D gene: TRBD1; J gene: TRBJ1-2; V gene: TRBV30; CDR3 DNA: TGTGCCTGGAGTGATCGGACAGGGGGCTACTATGGCTACACCTTC; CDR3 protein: CAWSDRTGGYYGYTF
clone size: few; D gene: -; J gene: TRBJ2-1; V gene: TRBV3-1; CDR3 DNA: TGTGCCAGCACCCCGACTACCACCTACAATGAGCAGTTCTTC; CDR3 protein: CASTPTTTYNEQFF
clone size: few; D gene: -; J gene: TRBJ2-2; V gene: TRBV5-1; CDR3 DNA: TGCGCCAGCAGCACAGGACGGAACACCGGGGAGCTGTTTTTT; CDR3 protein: CASSTGRNTGELFF
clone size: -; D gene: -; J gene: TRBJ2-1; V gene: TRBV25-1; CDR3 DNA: TGTGCCAGCAGCCTCGGGACGTCAACTCGGAATGAGCAGTTCTTC; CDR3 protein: CASSLGTSTRNEQFF
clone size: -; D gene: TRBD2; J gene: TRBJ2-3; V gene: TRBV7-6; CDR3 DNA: TGTGCCAGCAGACTACTAGCGGGAGCTGGTACAGATACGCAGTATTTT; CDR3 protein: CASRLLAGAGTDTQYF
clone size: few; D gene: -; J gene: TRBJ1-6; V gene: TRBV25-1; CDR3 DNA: TGTGCCAGCAGCCCACAGAATTCACCCCTCCACTTT; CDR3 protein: CASSPQNSPLHF
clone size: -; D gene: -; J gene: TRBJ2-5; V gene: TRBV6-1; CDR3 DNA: TGTGCCACGCAATCGCGACGGACGCAAGAGACCCAGTACTTC; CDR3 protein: CATQSRRTQETQYF
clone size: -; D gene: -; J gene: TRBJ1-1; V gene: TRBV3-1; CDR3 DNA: TGTGCCAGCAGCCCGACCCGGGACGGCGAAGCTTTCTTT; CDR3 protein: CASSPTRDGEAFF
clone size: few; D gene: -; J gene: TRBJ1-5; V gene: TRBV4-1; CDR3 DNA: TGCGCCAGCAGCCAATCGGGAGGGGGGGACGATCAGCCCCAGCATTTT; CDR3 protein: CASSQSGGGDDQPQHF
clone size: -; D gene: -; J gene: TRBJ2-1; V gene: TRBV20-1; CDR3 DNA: TGCAGTGCTCTTAGTCCAAAGCTCAATGAGCAGTTCTTC; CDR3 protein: CSALSPKLNEQFF
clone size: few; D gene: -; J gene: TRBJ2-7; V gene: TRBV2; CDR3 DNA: TGTGCCAGCAGTGTCGGCAGGGTGGCCTACGAGCAGTACTTC; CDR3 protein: CASSVGRVAYEQYF
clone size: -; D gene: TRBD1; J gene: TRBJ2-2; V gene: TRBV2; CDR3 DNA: TGTACCAGCAGTGGGACAGTTCTCACCGGGGAGCTGTTTTTT; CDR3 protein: CTSSGTVLTGELFF
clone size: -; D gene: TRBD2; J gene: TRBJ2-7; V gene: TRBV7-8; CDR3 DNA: TGTGCCAGCAGCTCAGTCCACGGGACTAGGGGGTACGAGCAGTACTTC; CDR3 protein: CASSSVHGTRGYEQYF
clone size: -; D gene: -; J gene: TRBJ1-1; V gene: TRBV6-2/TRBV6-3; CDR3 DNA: TGTGCCAGCAGTTACCCGGGAATGAACACTGAAGCTTTCTTT; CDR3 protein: CASSYPGMNTEAFF
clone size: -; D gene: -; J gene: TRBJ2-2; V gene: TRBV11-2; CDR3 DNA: TGTGCCAGCAGCTTCACTGATCGCGCCCTGGGGAACACCGGGGAGCTGTTTTTT; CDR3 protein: CASSFTDRALGNTGELFF
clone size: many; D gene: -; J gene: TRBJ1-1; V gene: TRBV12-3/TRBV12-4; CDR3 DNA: TGTGCCACTGGGGACGGTTTTCGTAACACTGAAGCTTTCTTT; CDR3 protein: CATGDGFRNTEAFF
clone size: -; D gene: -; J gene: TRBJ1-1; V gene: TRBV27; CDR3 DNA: TGTGCCAGCAGTACAACAAAGAACACTGAAGCTTTCTTT; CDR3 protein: CASSTTKNTEAFF
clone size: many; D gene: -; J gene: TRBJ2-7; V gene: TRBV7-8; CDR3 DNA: TGTGCCAGCGCTGATCCCTACGAGCAGTACTTC; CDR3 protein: CASADPYEQYF
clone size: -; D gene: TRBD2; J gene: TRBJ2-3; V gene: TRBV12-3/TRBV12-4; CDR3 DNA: TGTGCCAGCAGTTTCTCTGCTAGCGGGATCGCAGATACGCAGTATTTT; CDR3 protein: CASSFSASGIADTQYF
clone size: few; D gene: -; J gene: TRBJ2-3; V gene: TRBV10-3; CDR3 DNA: TGTGCCATCAGTGGGGGACTGCCTAGATCGGATACGCAGTATTTT; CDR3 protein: CAISGGLPRSDTQYF
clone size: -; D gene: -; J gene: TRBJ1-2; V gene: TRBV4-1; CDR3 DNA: TGCGCCAGCAGCCAACCAGGAGATTTAGCCTATGGCTACACCTTC; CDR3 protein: CASSQPGDLAYGYTF
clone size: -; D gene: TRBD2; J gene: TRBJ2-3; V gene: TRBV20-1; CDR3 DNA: TGCAGTGCACCTCTAGCGGGAGTTCTAGATACGCAGTATTTT; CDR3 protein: CSAPLAGVLDTQYF
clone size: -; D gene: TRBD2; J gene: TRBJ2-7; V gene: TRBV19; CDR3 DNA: TGTGCCAGTAGATCTAGCGGGATAATCGAGCAGTACTTC; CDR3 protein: CASRSSGIIEQYF
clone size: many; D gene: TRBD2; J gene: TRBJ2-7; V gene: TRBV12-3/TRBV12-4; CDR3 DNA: TGTGCCAGCAATCCTAGCGGGAGCTCCTACGAGCAGTACTTC; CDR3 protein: CASNPSGSSYEQYF
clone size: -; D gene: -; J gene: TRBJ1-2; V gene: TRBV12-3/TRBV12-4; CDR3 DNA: TGTGCCAGCAGTTCCCCGACAGGTTTTGGCTACACCTTC; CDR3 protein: CASSSPTGFGYTF
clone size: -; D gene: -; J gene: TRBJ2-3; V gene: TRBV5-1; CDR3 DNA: TGCGCCAGCAGCTTGCGCAGGGATGCAGATACGCAGTATTTT; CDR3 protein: CASSLRRDADTQYF
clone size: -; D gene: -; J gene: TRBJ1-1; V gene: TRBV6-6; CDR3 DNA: TGTGCCAGCATACAGAGAGTGAACACTGAAGCTTTCTTT; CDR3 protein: CASIQRVNTEAFF
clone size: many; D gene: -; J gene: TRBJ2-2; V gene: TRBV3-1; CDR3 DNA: TGTGCCAGCAGCCAAGGGGGCAACACCGGGGAGCTGTTTTTT; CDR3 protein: CASSQGGNTGELFF
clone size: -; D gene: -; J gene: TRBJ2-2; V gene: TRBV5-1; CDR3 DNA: TGCGCCAGCAGCTTGGGGGTTTCGGCCGGGGAGCTGTTTTTT; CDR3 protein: CASSLGVSAGELFF
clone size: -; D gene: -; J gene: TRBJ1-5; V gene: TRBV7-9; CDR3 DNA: TGTGCCAGCAGCCCATCGGTATGGACGAGCGGTCAGCCCCAGCATTTT; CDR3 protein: CASSPSVWTSGQPQHF
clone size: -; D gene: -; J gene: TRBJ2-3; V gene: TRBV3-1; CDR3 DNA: TGTGCCAGCAGCCCCTTCCTACAGACGAGCACAGATACGCAGTATTTT; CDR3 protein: CASSPFLQTSTDTQYF
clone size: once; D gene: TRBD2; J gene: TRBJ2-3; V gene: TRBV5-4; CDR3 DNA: TGTGCCAGCAGCTTCCCTTTGCGGGAGAGCACAGATACGCAGTATTTT; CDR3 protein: CASSFPLRESTDTQYF
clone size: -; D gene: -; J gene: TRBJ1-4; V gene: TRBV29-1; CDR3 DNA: TGCAGCGTTGTGGGGCGGGATGAAAAACTGTTTTTT; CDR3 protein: CSVVGRDEKLFF
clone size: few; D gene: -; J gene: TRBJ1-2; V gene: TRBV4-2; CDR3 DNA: TGTGCCAGCAGCCAAGAGTCCGGGTCCAGATTGCTTGGCTACACCTTC; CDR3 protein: CASSQESGSRLLGYTF
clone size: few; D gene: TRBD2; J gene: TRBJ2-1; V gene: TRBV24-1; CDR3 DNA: TGTGCCACCTCTCCCCCTAGCGGGAGAACCAATGAGCAGTTCTTC; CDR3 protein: CATSPPSGRTNEQFF
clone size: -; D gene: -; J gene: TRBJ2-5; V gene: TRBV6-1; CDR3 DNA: TGTGCCAGCAGTGAAAAGCGGGTATACCAAGAGACCCAGTACTTC; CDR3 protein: CASSEKRVYQETQYF
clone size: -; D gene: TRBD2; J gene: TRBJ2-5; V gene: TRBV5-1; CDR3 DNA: TGCGCCAGCAGCTCCGGACTAGCGGGAGGGTCTGAGACCCAGTACTTC; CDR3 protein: CASSSGLAGGSETQYF
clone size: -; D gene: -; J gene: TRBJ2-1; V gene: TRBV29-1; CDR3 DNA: TGCAGCGGACTGAGTGCTAGCTCCTACAATGAGCAGTTCTTC; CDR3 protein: CSGLSASSYNEQFF
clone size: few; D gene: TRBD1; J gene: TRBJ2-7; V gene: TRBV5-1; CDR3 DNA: TGCGCCAGCTCCGAGCAGGGGGCTTTGTACGAGCAGTACTTC; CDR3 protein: CASSEQGALYEQYF
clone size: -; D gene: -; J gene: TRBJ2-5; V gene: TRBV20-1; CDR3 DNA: TGCAGTGCTAGGGGGGCGGGTAGGGAGACCCAGTACTTC; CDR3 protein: CSARGAGRETQYF
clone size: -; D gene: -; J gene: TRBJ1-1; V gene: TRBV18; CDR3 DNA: TGTGCCAGCTCACCTTTGAACGGAGGTAGGAACACTGAAGCTTTCTTT; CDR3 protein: CASSPLNGGRNTEAFF
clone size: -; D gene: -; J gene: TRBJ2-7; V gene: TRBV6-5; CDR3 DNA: TGTGCCAGCAGTTACTTCGCAGGAGCCCTTTCCTCCTACGAGCAGTACTTC; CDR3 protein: CASSYFAGALSSYEQYF
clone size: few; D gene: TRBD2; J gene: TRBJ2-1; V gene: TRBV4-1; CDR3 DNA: TGCGCCAGCAGGCCAGTGACTAGCGGACAATACAATGAGCAGTTCTTC; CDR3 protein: CASRPVTSGQYNEQFF
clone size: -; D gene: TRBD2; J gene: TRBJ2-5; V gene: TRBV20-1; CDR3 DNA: TGCAGTGCTAGAGAAGTGAGGACTAGCGTCCAAGAGACCCAGTACTTC; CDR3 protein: CSAREVRTSVQETQYF
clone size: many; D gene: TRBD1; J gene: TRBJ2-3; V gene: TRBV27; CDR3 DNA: TGTGCCAGCAGTCCCTACAGGGGCGGCACAGATACGCAGTATTTT; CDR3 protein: CASSPYRGGTDTQYF
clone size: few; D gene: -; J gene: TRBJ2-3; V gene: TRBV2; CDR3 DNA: TGTGCCAGCGGCTGGAACACAGATACGCAGTATTTT; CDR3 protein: CASGWNTDTQYF
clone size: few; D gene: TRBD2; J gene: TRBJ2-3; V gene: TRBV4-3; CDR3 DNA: TGCGCCAGCAGCCAAGAACCTAGCGGTAGGACTAGCACAGATACGCAGTATTTT; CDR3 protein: CASSQEPSGRTSTDTQYF
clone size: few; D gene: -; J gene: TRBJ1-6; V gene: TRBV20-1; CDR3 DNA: TGCAGTGCGACCCTAACAGGGAGCTCCTATAATTCACCCCTCCACTTT; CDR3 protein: CSATLTGSSYNSPLHF